This TCR beta chain was recovered during a study of breast tumors, draining lymph nodes, adjacent tissues. Regarding the study as a whole: Tumor TCR diversity was below lymph nodes but above nontumor tissue. Data fit most tumor T cells coming from lymph node, expanding in tumor.

TCRdb ran MiXCR on the multiplex PCR reads and lists one entry per CDR3 protein. In the table there are 150,000 to 200,000 distinct CDR3 sequences, 30% to 40% of which are singletons. The table lists this clonotype with many counts. As yet, its antigen is unknown. CDR3 length: 16 amino acids. Germline values: CDR1 SGHKS, CDR2 YYEKEE (reference sequence). With V trimmed by 1 base and J by 3 bases, 6 bases remained unmatched. Breast cancer patients provided tissue from their axillary draining lymph nodes. The specimen sequenced was axillary lymph node tissue. The genes are TRBV5-5 and TRBJ2-7, with 11 bases aligning to TRBD2. This receptor was identified in a female donor with breast cancer. Some clones in this sample may be carry-over from other donors' samples. CDR3 nucleotide sequence: TGTGCCAGCAGCTTGAAACTAGCGGGAGAGGTCTACGAGCAGTACTTC. This sequence encodes CASSLKLAGEVYEQYF.